A single sample is the source of the 12 T cell receptor beta chains below, sequenced in a study of chemoradiotherapy in HPV16-positive cancers. TCRdb keeps only in-frame clones here, not all; method: immunoSEQ multiplex PCR. The profile shows tens of thousands of clones, 70% to 90% of them singletons. The material was blood, obtained from a patient who underwent chemoradiotherapy. These receptors were obtained from a human donor with HPV-associated anogenital cancer.

This chain links TRBV19 with TRBJ2-4, with a possible D match to TRBD1 (6 bases). The germline CDR1 and CDR2 sequences are LNHDA and SQIVND (reference sequence). The CDR3 loop spans 18 amino acids. V dropped 6 bases and J dropped 3 bases, with 24 bases sitting between them. CDR3: CASRSPWRQGSVKNIQYF. The CDR3 DNA follows: TGTGCCAGTAGGTCGCCATGGCGGCAGGGGTCCGTCAAAAACATTCAGTACTTC. The full variable domain, with the rest looked up from reference TRBV19 and TRBJ2-4, is DGGITQSPKYLFRKEGQNVTLSCEQNLNHDAMYWYRQDPGQGLRLIYYSQIVNDFQKGDIAEGYSVSREKKESFPLTVTSAQKNPTAFYLCASRSPWRQGSVKNIQYFGAGTRLSVL.

The rearrangement joins TRBV10-2 to TRBJ1-5; 7 bases map to TRBD1. The CDR3 loop spans 14 amino acids. CDR1 WSHSY and CDR2 SAAADI come from the germline V gene. Germline trimming cut 2 bases from V and 4 bases from J; bases unmatched to any gene: 2. CDR3 loop: CASSERDSNQPQHF. CDR3 DNA: TGCGCCAGCAGTGAGCGGGACAGTAATCAGCCCCAGCATTTT.

The rearrangement joins TRBV5-4 to TRBJ2-1; tentative D call: TRBD2 (6 bases). V lost 4 bases to trimming and J lost 4 bases, with 12 bases between them. The CDR3 sequence is 14 residues long. Per the germline V gene, CDR1 is SGHNT and CDR2 is YYREEE (reference sequence). CDR3 sequence (DNA): TGTGCCAGCAGCGGCGAACGGGGGTACAATGAGCAGTTCTTC. This codes for CASSGERGYNEQFF.

The CDR3 sequence is CASRVNNPYEQYF. DNA for the CDR3: TGCGCCAGCAGGGTAAACAACCCCTACGAGCAGTACTTC. This chain connects TRBV5-1 to TRBJ2-7, with D unresolved. The CDR3 is made up of 13 amino acids. V shed 5 bases and J shed 2 bases, with 11 bases lying between them. Germline CDR1 and CDR2: SGHRS and YFSETQ. The full variable domain, in which reference TRBV5-1 and TRBJ2-7 provide the parts outside the CDR3, is KAGVTQTPRYLIKTRGQQVTLSCSPISGHRSVSWYQQTPGQGLQFLFEYFSETQRNKGNFPGRFSGRQFSNSRSEMNVSTLELGDSALYLCASRVNNPYEQYFGPGTRLTVT.

This rearrangement joins TRBV7-9 to TRBJ2-1; 8 bases line up with TRBD2. The CDR3 runs 13 residues. The germline gives CDR1 SEHNR, CDR2 FQNEAQ (reference sequence). V shed 4 bases, J shed 9 bases, and the junction held 5 bases outside the gene matches. CDR3: CASSWTSHGEQFF. DNA for the CDR3: TGTGCCAGCAGCTGGACTAGCCATGGTGAGCAGTTCTTC.

The V call is TRBV15, the J call TRBJ2-1; D perhaps matches TRBD2 (5 bases). This CDR3 has 17 amino acids. CDR1 and CDR2 from the germline V gene are LNHNV and YYDKDF (reference sequence). V gave up 1 base and J gave up 0 bases, with 13 bases separating them. The chain's CDR3 is CATSRGILESSYNEQFF. In DNA form, the CDR3 reads TGTGCCACCAGCAGAGGTATACTAGAGAGCTCCTACAATGAGCAGTTCTTC. The full variable domain, its missing parts supplied by reference TRBV15 and TRBJ2-1, is DAMVIQNPRYQVTQFGKPVTLSCSQTLNHNVMYWYQQKSSQAPKLLFHYYDKDFNNEADTPDNFQSRRPNTSFCFLDIRSPGLGDTAMYLCATSRGILESSYNEQFFGPGTRLTVL.

This clone was counted a single time. The chain has TRBV6-6 and TRBJ2-3; possible D gene TRBD2, 7 bases. Germline CDR1 is MNHNY and CDR2 is SVGAGI (reference sequence). This CDR3 is built from 14 residues. The V end lost 7 bases, the J end lost 6 bases, and 17 bases lay between the germline ends. CDR3 sequence: CASNIRGGLDTQYF. The CDR3 coding sequence is TGTGCCAGCAACATAAGGGGGGGCCTCGATACGCAGTATTTT.

This clone was seen just once. The chain links TRBV5-4 to TRBJ1-2, with D possibly matching TRBD1 (5 bases). The CDR3 is 14 amino acids. Germline V gene data show CDR1 as SGHNT and CDR2 as YYREEE (reference sequence). Trimming shortened V by 2 bases and J by 3 bases, and 11 bases separated the two germline ends. CDR3 nucleotide sequence: TGTGCCAGCAGCTTTTCAGGGTCCGACTATGGCTACACCTTC. This sequence encodes CASSFSGSDYGYTF. Full variable domain (rest looked up from reference TRBV5-4 and TRBJ1-2): ETGVTQSPTHLIKTRGQQVTLRCSSQSGHNTVSWYQQALGQGPQFIFQYYREEENGRGNFPPRFSGLQFPNYSSELNVNALELDDSALYLCASSFSGSDYGYTFGSGTRLTVV.

This chain uses TRBV7-2 with TRBJ1-4; D possibly corresponds to TRBD1 (6 bases). The CDR3 sequence is 15 residues long. V lost 1 base and J 7 bases, leaving 13 bases between the germline ends. Per the germline V gene, CDR1 is SGHTA and CDR2 is FQGNSA. DNA for the CDR3: TGTGCCAGCAGCTTAGGATGGGGGCCGAGTGAAAAACTGTTTTTT. It encodes CASSLGWGPSEKLFF.

J is TRBJ2-7 and V is TRBV7-9, with 7 nucleotides matching TRBD2. The length of the CDR3 is 13 residues. CDR1 and CDR2 from the germline V gene are SEHNR and FQNEAQ (reference sequence). V shed 3 bases and J 3 bases; nucleotides not matched to a gene: 2. Here the CDR3 reads CASSFGGGYEQYF. CDR3 in DNA: TGTGCCAGCAGCTTTGGGGGGGGCTACGAGCAGTACTTC. The whole variable domain, remainder taken from reference TRBV7-9 and TRBJ2-7, is DTGVSQNPRHKITKRGQNVTFRCDPISEHNRLYWYRQTLGQGPEFLTYFQNEAQLEKSRLLSDRFSAERPKGSFSTLEIQRTEQGDSAMYLCASSFGGGYEQYFGPGTRLTVT.

This clone was seen once. The V gene is TRBV6-5, the J gene TRBJ1-1, with D possibly TRBD1 on 5 matching bases. The CDR3 totals 16 residues. Germline V CDR1 and CDR2: MNHEY, SVGAGI. Trimming removed 0 bases from V and 5 bases from J, with 16 bases in between. Here the CDR3 DNA reads TGTGCCAGCAGTTACTCGAGGCGGGGGGGGGTTACTGAAGCTTTCTTT. Residues: CASSYSRRGGVTEAFF.

This sequence joins TRBV18 and TRBJ1-3, with D hard to call. Germline loops: CDR1 KGHSH, CDR2 LQKENI. Trimming removed 3 bases at V and 2 bases at J, with 8 bases between. CDR3 length: 14 residues. The CDR3 nucleotides are TGTGCCAGCTCACCGGAGTTGACTGGAAACACCATATATTTT. Amino acid sequence: CASSPELTGNTIYF. Together with reference TRBV18 and TRBJ1-3, the CDR3 gives the full variable domain: NAGVMQNPRHLVRRRGQEARLRCSPMKGHSHVYWYRQLPEEGLKFMVYLQKENIIDESGMPKERFSAEFPKEGPSILRIQQVVRGDSAAYFCASSPELTGNTIYFGEGSWLTVV.